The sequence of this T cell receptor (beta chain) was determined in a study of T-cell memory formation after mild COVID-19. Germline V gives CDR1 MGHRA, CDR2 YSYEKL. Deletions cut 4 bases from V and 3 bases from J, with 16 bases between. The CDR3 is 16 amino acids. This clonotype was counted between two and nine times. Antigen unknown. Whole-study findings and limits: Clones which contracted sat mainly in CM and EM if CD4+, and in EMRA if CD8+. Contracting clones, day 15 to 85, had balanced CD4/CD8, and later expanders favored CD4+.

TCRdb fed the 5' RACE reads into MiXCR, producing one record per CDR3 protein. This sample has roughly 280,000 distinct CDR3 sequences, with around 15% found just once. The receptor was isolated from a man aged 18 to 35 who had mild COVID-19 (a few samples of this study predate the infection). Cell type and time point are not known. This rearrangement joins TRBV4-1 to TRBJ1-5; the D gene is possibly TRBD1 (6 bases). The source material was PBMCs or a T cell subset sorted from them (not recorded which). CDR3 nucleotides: TGCGCCAGCAGCCTTATCCAGGGGAGGGACAATCAGCCCCAGCATTTT. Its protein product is CASSLIQGRDNQPQHF.